This T cell receptor beta chain is drawn from a study of blood T cell repertoires in COVID-19. The method was immunoSEQ multiplex PCR; TCRdb's version includes in-frame clones alone and lacks a portion of them. The sample yields some 240,000 clones, around 84% seen once. Participants were aged 18 to 89 years from approximately 24 US areas. J was trimmed by 4 bases and V by 6 bases; bases with no gene match: 6. Germline lookup yields CDR1 MNHNY and CDR2 SVGAGI (reference sequence). The CDR3 consists of 15 residues. The sequenced material came from PBMCs or T cells enriched from blood (not recorded which). The chain uses TRBV6-6 and TRBJ1-6, with 7 bases that match TRBD1. This receptor was taken from a woman between 45 and 60 years old who had been exposed to COVID-19. CDR3 loop: CASSPSTGYNSPLHF. The CDR3 DNA sequence: TGTGCCAGCAGCCCTTCGACAGGGTATAATTCACCCCTCCACTTT.